The 15 T cell receptor beta chains listed next were all sequenced from one sample in a study of CD8+ T cells in alopecia areata. RNA was isolated and reverse transcribed to cDNA, the sequencing template. Profiling relied on immunoSEQ multiplex PCR, and the TCRdb table lists in-frame clones only, not all of them. The sample has under 250,000 clones, more than 55% seen once. Stated treatment: oral pan-JAK inhibitor, 5-10 mg twice daily. Sequenced material: CD4+ T cells sorted from blood, taken at approximately week 44, from a patient treated with tofacitinib. These receptors came from a human donor with alopecia areata.

The chain couples TRBV5-6 to TRBJ1-1; D remains unclear. The CDR3 loop spans 11 amino acids. The V end lost 2 bases, the J end lost 5 bases, and 4 bases lay between the germline ends. The V gene's germline CDR1 is SGHDT and CDR2 YYEEEE. The CDR3 reads CASSFTTEAFF. DNA for the CDR3: TGTGCCAGCAGCTTCACTACTGAAGCTTTCTTT.

This clone was detected a few times. This sample includes further DNA sequences coding for the same CDR3. The chain combines TRBV6-1 with TRBJ2-7; 7 positions agree with TRBD1. The CDR3 length is 12 residues. CDR1 is MNHNS and CDR2 is SASEGT in the germline V gene. Trimming removed 8 bases from V and 3 bases from J; junction bases left unmatched: 4. The CDR3 sequence is CASLRDSYEQYF. Here the CDR3 DNA reads TGTGCCAGCCTAAGGGACAGCTACGAGCAGTACTTC.

This clone turned up a few times. This chain links TRBV19 with TRBJ2-2; maybe TRBD1 (6 bases). The CDR3 length is 13 residues. Trimming pared 9 bases from V and 3 bases from J, leaving 11 bases between. The germline gives CDR1 LNHDA, CDR2 SQIVND (reference sequence). DNA for the CDR3: TGTGCCAGCCAAGGACAGTACACCGGGGAGCTGTTTTTT. This sequence encodes CASQGQYTGELFF.

V is TRBV9 and J is TRBJ1-5; D is uncertain. The V gene's germline CDR1 is SGDLS and CDR2 YYNGEE. V lost 4 bases and J 5 bases, leaving 13 bases between the germline ends. This CDR3 contains 14 residues. CDR3 loop: CASSPGAADQPQHF. Written as DNA, the CDR3 is TGTGCCAGCAGCCCCGGAGCCGCCGATCAGCCCCAGCATTTT.

The chain has TRBV6-5 and TRBJ2-4, with D perhaps matching TRBD1 (5 bases). CDR1 and CDR2 (germline): MNHEY, SVGAGI. The CDR3 spans 14 residues. Deletions cut 5 bases from V and 3 bases from J, with 11 bases between. CDR3 nucleotides: TGTGCCAGCAGTCAAACCGACAGCAAAAACATTCAGTACTTC. Its protein is CASSQTDSKNIQYF.

This CDR3 reads CAWTDRENYGYTF. In DNA form, the CDR3 reads TGTGCCTGGACGGACAGGGAAAACTATGGCTACACCTTC. This rearrangement joins TRBV30 to TRBJ1-2; TRBD1 matches 8 bases. With 4 bases clipped from V and 2 bases from J, the junction kept 3 bases outside the gene matches. The CDR3 has 13 amino acids. Per the germline V gene, CDR1 is GTSNPN and CDR2 is SVGIG (reference sequence).

The CDR3 DNA follows: TGTGCCAGCAGCTCGCAGGGATTCCCTCAAGAGACCCAGTACTTC. Translation gives CASSSQGFPQETQYF. This sequence joins TRBV7-8 and TRBJ2-5; D perhaps matches TRBD1 (5 bases). The CDR3 runs 15 residues. Germline V gives CDR1 SGHVS, CDR2 FQNEAQ. Trimming pared 4 bases from V and 2 bases from J, leaving 14 bases between.

This clone was observed a handful of times. The chain joins TRBV29-1 to TRBJ2-7; the match to TRBD1 covers 8 bases. Germline V gene lookup returns CDR1 SQVTM and CDR2 ANQGSEA. The junction had 5 bases not matched to a gene; V was cut back by 5 bases and J by 2 bases. The CDR3 runs to 13 residues. The DNA for the CDR3 is TGCAGCGTTTCTGGACAGGGAACCTACGAGCAGTACTTC. Its protein product is CSVSGQGTYEQYF.

The table lists this clone with a few counts. This sequence joins TRBV29-1 and TRBJ1-1; maybe TRBD1 (6 bases). The length of the CDR3 is 13 residues. With 4 bases removed from V and 10 bases from J, the gap between germline ends came to 19 bases. Per the germline V gene, CDR1 is SQVTM and CDR2 is ANQGSEA. CDR3 in amino acids: CSVVNPGAATAFF. The CDR3 region has the DNA TGCAGCGTTGTCAATCCGGGGGCCGCTACAGCTTTCTTT.

The V and J genes are TRBV29-1 and TRBJ1-1; no firm D call. CDR1 SQVTM and CDR2 ANQGSEA come from the germline V gene. V shed 6 bases and J shed 0 bases, with 8 bases lying between them. The CDR3 loop spans 12 amino acids. CDR3 bases: TGCAGCGTAGACACGATGAACACTGAAGCTTTCTTT. Translation gives CSVDTMNTEAFF.

CDR3 amino acids: CATSRARRTGDTGELFF. In nucleotides, the CDR3 is TGTGCCACCAGCAGAGCTCGCAGGACAGGGGACACCGGGGAGCTGTTTTTT. The chain employs TRBV15 and TRBJ2-2; TRBD1 agrees at 9 bases. In germline, CDR1 is LNHNV, CDR2 YYDKDF (reference sequence). CDR3 length equals 17 residues. The trim removed 1 base at V and 3 bases at J, leaving 6 bases unmatched.

This clone was seen a few times. The chain joins TRBV2 to TRBJ1-4; the match to TRBD1 covers 9 bases. Germline CDR1 is SNHLY and CDR2 is FYNNEI. This CDR3 comprises 13 residues. V trimming: 8 bases; J trimming: 5 bases; junction bases outside the gene matches: 3. The CDR3 sequence is CASGDRANEKLFF. In nucleotides, the CDR3 is TGTGCCAGCGGGGACAGGGCCAATGAAAAACTGTTTTTT.

The gene calls are TRBV29-1 and TRBJ2-3; the D is unclear. This CDR3 is built from 11 residues. V dropped 1 base and J dropped 5 bases, with 4 bases sitting between them. CDR1 is SQVTM, CDR2 ANQGSEA, per germline. CDR3 residues: CSVEGIDTQYF. Written as DNA, the CDR3 is TGCAGCGTTGAAGGGATAGATACGCAGTATTTT.

This clone is a singleton in its sample. This chain links TRBV7-2 with TRBJ2-3; 7 bases are a match to TRBD2. The CDR3 has 15 residues. V was pared by 2 bases and J by 0 bases, with 2 bases of the junction left unmatched. Germline CDR1 and CDR2: SGHTA and FQGNSA. This CDR3 is CASSLQAGSTDTQYF. The CDR3 DNA is TGTGCCAGCAGCTTACAAGCGGGGAGCACAGATACGCAGTATTTT.

The chain links TRBV29-1 to TRBJ2-1, with D possibly TRBD1 on 6 matching bases. The CDR3 totals 13 residues. Between the trimmed V and J ends, which lost 7 bases and 2 bases, there was a span of 12 bases. From germline, CDR1 is SQVTM and CDR2 ANQGSEA. CDR3 in DNA: TGCAGCGCCTCCGGGACAACCTACAATGAGCAGTTCTTC. This translates into CSASGTTYNEQFF.